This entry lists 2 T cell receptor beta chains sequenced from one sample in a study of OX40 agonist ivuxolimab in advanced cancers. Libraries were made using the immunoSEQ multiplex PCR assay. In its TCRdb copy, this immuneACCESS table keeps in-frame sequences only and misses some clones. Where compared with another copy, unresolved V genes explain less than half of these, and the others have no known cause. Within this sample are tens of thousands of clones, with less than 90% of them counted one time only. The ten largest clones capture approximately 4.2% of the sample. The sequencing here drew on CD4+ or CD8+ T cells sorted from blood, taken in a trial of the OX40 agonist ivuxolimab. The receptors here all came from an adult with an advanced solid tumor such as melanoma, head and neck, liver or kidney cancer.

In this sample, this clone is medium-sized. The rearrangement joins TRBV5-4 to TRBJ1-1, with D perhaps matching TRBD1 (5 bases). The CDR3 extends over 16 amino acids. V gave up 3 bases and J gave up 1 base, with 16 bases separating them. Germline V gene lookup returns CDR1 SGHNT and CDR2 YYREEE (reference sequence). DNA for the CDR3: TGTGCCAGCAGCTGGGGGGTTGGCCCTACGAACACTGAAGCTTTCTTT. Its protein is CASSWGVGPTNTEAFF.

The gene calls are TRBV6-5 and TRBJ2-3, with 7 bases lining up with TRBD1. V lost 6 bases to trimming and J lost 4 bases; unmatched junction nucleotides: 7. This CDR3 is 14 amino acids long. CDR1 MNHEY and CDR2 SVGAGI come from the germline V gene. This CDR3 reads CASRPDRVADTQYF. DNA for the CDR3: TGTGCCAGCAGACCAGACAGGGTCGCAGATACGCAGTATTTT.